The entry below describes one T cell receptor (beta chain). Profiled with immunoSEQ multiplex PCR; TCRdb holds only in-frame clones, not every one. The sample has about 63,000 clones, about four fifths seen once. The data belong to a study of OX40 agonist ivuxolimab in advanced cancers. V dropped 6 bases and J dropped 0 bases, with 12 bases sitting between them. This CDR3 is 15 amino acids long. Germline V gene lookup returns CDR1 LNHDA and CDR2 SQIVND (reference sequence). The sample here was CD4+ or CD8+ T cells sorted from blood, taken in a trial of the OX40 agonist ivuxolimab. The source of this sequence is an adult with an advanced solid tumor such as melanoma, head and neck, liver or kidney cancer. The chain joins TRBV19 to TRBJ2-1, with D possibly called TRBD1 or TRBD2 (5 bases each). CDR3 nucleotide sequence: TGTGCCAGTAGCCCTGCAGGGAGCTCCTACAATGAGCAGTTCTTC. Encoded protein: CASSPAGSSYNEQFF. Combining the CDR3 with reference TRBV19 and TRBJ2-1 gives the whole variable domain DGGITQSPKYLFRKEGQNVTLSCEQNLNHDAMYWYRQDPGQGLRLIYYSQIVNDFQKGDIAEGYSVSREKKESFPLTVTSAQKNPTAFYLCASSPAGSSYNEQFFGPGTRLTVL.